Sequencing of this T cell receptor beta chain was carried out in a study of technical replicates of blood from a handful of donors. Using immunoSEQ multiplex PCR, the repertoire was profiled, and TCRdb retains in-frame clones only, with some absent. Of 90,000 or so clones listed, roughly 94% are singletons. Germline loops: CDR1 SNHLY, CDR2 FYNNEI. The CDR3 is 14 residues long. The ends lost 8 bases at V and 4 bases at J; junction bases unmatched: 8. The origin of this receptor is a human donor in good health. The sequencing input was T cells isolated from PBMCs. The chain links TRBV2 to TRBJ1-5, with 7 nucleotides matching TRBD1. CDR3 residues: CASRDSRQNQPQHF. CDR3 sequence (DNA): TGTGCCAGCCGGGACAGCCGACAAAATCAGCCCCAGCATTTT.